The T cell receptor (beta chain) described here comes from a study of blood T cell repertoires in COVID-19 (dated by TCRdb to between 2020 and 2021). General notes on the study: The collaborator samples originated in the United States, Italy and Spain and spanned the acute and convalescent phases of COVID-19. The prospective study material was composed of cDNA or gDNA derived from T cells, B-cell-depleted T cells, or PBMCs. Subjects who had been exposed to COVID-19, were actively infected with it, or had recovered from it provided the deeply sampled blood TCRbeta repertoires that made up the dataset. The repertoires were released in a freely available public database meant as a resource for research on the immune response to SARS-CoV-2. Samples came from the ongoing ImmuneRACE study (first 160 participants) plus 1,254 subjects from 6 global collaborators. Nearly every sample came with metadata listing a de-identified subject ID, COVID-19 status, age in years and sex. Where available, HLA class I and class II types were taken from metadata supplied by the sample provider and were not determined by assay-based typing.

TCRbeta CDR3 regions were amplified from genomic DNA by means of the immunoSEQ Assay, a bias-controlled multiplex PCR. On the study's bioinformatics: Within the assay, amplification of reference gene primers was used to estimate how many nucleated cells each sample contained. Sequence reads were collapsed and filtered to measure the absolute abundance of every unique TCRbeta CDR3 rearrangement. For each sample, productive Simpson clonality was calculated as the square root of Simpson's diversity index across productive rearrangements. This immuneACCESS table, as held by TCRdb, lists in-frame sequences with V and J called but not all clones. Of the missing ones, under half trace to an unresolved V gene in checked studies; the others have no known cause. Clone size and V and J calls were adopted from that table, with D and trimming inferred from the DNA. Present in this sample are 130,000 or so clones, 88% of which were seen just once. Of the sample, approximately 8.1% falls within the top ten clones.

The CDR3 measures 16 amino acids from cysteine to phenylalanine. Only CDR3 DNA is held: 48 bases, read in frame from base 1. Clipping removes 3 bases from V and 7 bases from J, with 12 as the unmatched junction base count. The germline V gene sets CDR1 to ENHRY and CDR2 to SYGVKD. Collaborating institutions collected whole blood in K2EDTA tubes following their own protocols. Collaborator samples were shipped for TCRbeta analysis as frozen whole blood, isolated PBMCs, or DNA extracted from either sample type. Results and caveats for the whole study, not just this receptor: How much clinical and demographic metadata was included differed by source and by participant, and the metadata was provided uncurated.

A note on this clone: Its recognized antigen is unknown. No much larger clonotype is one base removed from it; base qualities were not supplied.

Recombination joined TRBV10-3 with TRBJ1-5, and TRBD1 aligns with 7 junction nucleotides. The receptor was isolated from a man aged 45-60 years with acute or convalescent COVID-19. Sequenced material: peripheral blood. CDR3 reads: CAISDSGQLGGQPQHF. The sequenced DNA is TGTGCCATCAGTGACTCGGGACAGCTGGGGGGCCAGCCCCAGCATTTT.